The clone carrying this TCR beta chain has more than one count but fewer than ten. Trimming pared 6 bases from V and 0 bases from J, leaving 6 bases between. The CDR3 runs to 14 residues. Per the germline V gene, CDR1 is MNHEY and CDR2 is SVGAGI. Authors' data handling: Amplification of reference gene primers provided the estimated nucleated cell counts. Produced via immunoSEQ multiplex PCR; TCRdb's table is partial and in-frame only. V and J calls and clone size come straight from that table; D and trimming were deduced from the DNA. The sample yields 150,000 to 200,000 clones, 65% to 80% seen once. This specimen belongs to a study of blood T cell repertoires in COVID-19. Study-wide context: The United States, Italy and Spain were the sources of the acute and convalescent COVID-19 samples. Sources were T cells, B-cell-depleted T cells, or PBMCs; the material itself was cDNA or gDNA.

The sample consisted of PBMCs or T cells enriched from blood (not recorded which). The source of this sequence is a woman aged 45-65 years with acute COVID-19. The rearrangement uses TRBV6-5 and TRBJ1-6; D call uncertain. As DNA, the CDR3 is TGTGCCAGCAGAGGAGGCTCCTATAATTCACCCCTCCACTTT. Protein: CASRGGSYNSPLHF.